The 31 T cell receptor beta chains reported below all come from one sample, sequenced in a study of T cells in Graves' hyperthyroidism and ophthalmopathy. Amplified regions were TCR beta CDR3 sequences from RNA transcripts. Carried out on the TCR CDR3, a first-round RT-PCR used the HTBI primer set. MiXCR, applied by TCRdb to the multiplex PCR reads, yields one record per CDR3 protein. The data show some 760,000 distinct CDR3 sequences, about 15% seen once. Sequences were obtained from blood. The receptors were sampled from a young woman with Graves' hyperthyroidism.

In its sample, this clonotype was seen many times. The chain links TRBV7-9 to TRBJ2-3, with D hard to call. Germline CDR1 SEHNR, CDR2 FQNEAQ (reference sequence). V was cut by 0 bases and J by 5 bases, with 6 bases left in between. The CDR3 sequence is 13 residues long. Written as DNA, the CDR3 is TGTGCCAGCAGCTTAGCTCCGGGAGATACGCAGTATTTT. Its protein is CASSLAPGDTQYF. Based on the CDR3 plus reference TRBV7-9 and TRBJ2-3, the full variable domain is DTGVSQNPRHKITKRGQNVTFRCDPISEHNRLYWYRQTLGQGPEFLTYFQNEAQLEKSRLLSDRFSAERPKGSFSTLEIQRTEQGDSAMYLCASSLAPGDTQYFGPGTRLTVL.

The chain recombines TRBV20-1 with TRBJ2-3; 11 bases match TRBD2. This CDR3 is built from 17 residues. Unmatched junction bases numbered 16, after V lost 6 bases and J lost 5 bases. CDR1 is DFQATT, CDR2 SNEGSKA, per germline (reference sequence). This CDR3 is CSASYAASGGLGDTQYF. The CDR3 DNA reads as TGCAGTGCCAGTTACGCCGCTAGCGGGGGGTTAGGAGATACGCAGTATTTT.

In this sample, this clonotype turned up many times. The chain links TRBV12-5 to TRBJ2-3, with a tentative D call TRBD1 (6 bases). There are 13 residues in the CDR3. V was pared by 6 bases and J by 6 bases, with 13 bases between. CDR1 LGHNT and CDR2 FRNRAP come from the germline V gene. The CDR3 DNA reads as TGTGCTAGTGGGTTTGGCAGGGGCGATACGCAGTATTTT. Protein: CASGFGRGDTQYF.

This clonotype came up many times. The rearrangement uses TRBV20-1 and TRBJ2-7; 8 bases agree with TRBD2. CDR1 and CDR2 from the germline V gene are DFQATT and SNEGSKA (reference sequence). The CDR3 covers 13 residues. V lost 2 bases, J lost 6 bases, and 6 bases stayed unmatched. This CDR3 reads CSARHGRAFEQYF. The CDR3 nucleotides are TGCAGTGCTAGACACGGGAGGGCCTTCGAGCAGTACTTC.

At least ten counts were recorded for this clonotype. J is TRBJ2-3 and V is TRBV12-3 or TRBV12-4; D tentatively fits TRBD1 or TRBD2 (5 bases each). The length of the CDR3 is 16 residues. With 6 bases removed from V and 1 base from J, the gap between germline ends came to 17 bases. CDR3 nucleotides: TGTGCCAGCAGGCTGGGGCTAGCCACGGGCACAGATACGCAGTATTTT. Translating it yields CASRLGLATGTDTQYF.

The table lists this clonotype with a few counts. As DNA, the CDR3 is TGCAGTGCTCAGGAAAACTACGAGCAGTACTTC. Its translation: CSAQENYEQYF. The chain uses TRBV20-1 and TRBJ2-7, with D unresolved. Germline loops: CDR1 DFQATT, CDR2 SNEGSKA (reference sequence). V lost 5 bases and J 3 bases, leaving 8 bases between the germline ends. The CDR3 extends over 11 amino acids.

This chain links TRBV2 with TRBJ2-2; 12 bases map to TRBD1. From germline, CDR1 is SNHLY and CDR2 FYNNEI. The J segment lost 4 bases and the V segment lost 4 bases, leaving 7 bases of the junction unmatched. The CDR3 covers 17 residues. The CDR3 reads CASSGDRGRSTTGELFF. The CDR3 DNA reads TGTGCCAGCAGTGGGGACAGGGGGCGGTCCACCACCGGGGAGCTGTTTTTT.

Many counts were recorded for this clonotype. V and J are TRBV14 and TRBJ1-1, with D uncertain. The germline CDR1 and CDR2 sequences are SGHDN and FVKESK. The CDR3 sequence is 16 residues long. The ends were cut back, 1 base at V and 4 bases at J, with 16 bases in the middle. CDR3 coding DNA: TGTGCCAGCAGCCAAGCCCGGTCCATCGATTTCACTGAAGCTTTCTTT. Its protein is CASSQARSIDFTEAFF.

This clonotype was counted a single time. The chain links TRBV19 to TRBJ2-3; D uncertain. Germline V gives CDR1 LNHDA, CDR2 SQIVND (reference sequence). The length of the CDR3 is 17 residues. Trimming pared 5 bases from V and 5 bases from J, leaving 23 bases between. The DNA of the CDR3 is TGTGCCAGTAGTCCACCCGCCCCGGGTCCGGGCCGAGATACGCAGTATTTT. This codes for CASSPPAPGPGRDTQYF. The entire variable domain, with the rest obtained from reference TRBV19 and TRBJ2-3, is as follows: DGGITQSPKYLFRKEGQNVTLSCEQNLNHDAMYWYRQDPGQGLRLIYYSQIVNDFQKGDIAEGYSVSREKKESFPLTVTSAQKNPTAFYLCASSPPAPGPGRDTQYFGPGTRLTVL.

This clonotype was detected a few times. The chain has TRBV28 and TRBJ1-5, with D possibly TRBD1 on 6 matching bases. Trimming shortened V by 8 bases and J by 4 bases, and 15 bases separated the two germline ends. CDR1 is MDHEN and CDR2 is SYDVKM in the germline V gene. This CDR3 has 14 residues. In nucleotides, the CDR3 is TGTGCCAGCGGCTCCGGACAGTTAAATCAGCCCCAGCATTTT. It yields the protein CASGSGQLNQPQHF.

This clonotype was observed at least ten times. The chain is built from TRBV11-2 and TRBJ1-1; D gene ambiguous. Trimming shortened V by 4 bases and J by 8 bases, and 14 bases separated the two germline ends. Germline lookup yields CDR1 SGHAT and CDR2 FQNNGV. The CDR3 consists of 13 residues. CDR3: CASSSTRRPEAFF. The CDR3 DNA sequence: TGTGCCAGCAGCTCCACTAGACGGCCGGAAGCTTTCTTT.

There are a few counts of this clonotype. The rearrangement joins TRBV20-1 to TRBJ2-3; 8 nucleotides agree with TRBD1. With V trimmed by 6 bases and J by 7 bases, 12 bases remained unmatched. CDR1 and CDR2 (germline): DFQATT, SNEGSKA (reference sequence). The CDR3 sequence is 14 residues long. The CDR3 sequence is CSASPRQGRNTQYF. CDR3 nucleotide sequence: TGCAGTGCCAGTCCGAGACAGGGGAGGAATACGCAGTATTTT.

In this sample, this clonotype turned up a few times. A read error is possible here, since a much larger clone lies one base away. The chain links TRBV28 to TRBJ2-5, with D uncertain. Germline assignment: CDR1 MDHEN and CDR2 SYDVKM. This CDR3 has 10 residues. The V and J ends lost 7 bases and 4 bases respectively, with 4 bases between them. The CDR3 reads CASIGETQYF. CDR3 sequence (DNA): TGTGCCAGCATTGGAGAGACCCAGTACTTC.

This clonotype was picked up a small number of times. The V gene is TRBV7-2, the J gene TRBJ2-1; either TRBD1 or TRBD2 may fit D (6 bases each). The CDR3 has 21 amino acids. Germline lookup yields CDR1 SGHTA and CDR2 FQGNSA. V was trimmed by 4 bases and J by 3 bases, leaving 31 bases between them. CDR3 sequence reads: CASSSLAGRGRVRHRYNEQFF. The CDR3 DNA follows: TGTGCCAGCAGCTCCCTGGCGGGCCGGGGGCGCGTAAGGCATCGCTACAATGAGCAGTTCTTC.

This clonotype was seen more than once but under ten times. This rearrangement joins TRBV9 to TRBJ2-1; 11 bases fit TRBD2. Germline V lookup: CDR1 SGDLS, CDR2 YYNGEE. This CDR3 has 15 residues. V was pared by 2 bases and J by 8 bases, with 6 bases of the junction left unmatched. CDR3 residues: CASSVSGLAAHEQFF. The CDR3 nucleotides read TGTGCCAGCAGCGTGTCGGGACTAGCGGCCCATGAGCAGTTCTTC. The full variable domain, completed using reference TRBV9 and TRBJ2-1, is DSGVTQTPKHLITATGQRVTLRCSPRSGDLSVYWYQQSLDQGLQFLIQYYNGEERAKGNILERFSAQQFPDLHSELNLSSLELGDSALYFCASSVSGLAAHEQFFGPGTRLTVL.

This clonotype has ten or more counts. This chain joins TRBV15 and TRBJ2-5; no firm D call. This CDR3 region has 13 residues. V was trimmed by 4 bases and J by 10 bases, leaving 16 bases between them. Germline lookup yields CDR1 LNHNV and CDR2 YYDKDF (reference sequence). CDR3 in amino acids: CATSITSSSFQYF. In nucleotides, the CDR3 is TGTGCCACCAGCATTACTTCTAGTTCCTTCCAGTACTTC.

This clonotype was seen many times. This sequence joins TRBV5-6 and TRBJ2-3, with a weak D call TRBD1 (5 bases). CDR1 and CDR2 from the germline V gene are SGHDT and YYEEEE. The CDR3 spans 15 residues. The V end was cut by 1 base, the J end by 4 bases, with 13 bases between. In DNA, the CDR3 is TGTGCCAGCAGCTTGCTAGGGGCCTCCCCAGATACGCAGTATTTT. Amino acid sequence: CASSLLGASPDTQYF.

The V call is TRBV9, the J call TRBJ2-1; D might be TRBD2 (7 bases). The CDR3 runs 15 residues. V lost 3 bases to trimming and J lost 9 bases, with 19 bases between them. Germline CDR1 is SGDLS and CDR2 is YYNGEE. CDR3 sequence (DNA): TGTGCCAGCAGCGCCGACAGTAGGGGGAGGGGTGAGCAGTTCTTC. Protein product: CASSADSRGRGEQFF.

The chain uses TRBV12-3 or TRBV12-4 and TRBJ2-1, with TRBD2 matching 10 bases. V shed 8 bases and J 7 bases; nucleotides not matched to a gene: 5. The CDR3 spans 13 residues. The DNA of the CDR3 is TGTGCCAGCGTGGCTAGCGGGGGTAATGAGCAGTTCTTC. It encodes CASVASGGNEQFF.

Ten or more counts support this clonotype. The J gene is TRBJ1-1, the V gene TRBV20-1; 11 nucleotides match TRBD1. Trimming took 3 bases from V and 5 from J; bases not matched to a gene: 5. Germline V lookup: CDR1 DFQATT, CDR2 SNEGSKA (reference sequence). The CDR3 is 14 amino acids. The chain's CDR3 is CSARGQGEGTEAFF. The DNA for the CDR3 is TGCAGTGCTAGGGGACAGGGGGAGGGGACTGAAGCTTTCTTT.

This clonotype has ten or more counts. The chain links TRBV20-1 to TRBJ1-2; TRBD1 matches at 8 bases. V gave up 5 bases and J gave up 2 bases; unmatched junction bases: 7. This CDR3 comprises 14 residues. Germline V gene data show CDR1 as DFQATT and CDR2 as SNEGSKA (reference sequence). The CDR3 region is CSALQGARNYGYTF. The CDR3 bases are TGCAGTGCTCTTCAGGGGGCGAGGAACTATGGCTACACCTTC.

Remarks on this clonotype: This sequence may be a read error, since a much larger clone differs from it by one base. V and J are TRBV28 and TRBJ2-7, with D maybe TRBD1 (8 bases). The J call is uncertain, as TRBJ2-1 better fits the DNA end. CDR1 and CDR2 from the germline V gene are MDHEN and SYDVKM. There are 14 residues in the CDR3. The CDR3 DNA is TGTGCCAGCAGTCAAGAACAGGGGGGGTACGAGCAGTTCTTC. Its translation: CASSQEQGGYEQFF.

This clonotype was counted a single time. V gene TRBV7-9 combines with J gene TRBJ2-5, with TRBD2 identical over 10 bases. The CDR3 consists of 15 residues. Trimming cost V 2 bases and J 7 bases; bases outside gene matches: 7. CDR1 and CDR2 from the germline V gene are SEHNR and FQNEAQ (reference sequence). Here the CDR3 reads CASSLPLAGPGTQYF. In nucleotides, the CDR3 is TGTGCCAGCAGCTTACCACTAGCGGGACCTGGGACCCAGTACTTC.

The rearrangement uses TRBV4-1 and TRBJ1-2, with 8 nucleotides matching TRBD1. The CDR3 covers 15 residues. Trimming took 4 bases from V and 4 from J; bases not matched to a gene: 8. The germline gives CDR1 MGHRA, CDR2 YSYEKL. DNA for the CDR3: TGCGCCAGCAGCCCCGGACAGGGAGGGAGCTATGGCTACACCTTC. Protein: CASSPGQGGSYGYTF.

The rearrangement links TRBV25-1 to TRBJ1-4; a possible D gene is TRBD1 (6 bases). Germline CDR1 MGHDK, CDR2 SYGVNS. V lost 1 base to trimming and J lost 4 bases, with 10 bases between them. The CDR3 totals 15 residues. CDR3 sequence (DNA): TGTGCCAGCAGTGAATCCAGGGGTGATAATGAAAAACTGTTTTTT. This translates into CASSESRGDNEKLFF.

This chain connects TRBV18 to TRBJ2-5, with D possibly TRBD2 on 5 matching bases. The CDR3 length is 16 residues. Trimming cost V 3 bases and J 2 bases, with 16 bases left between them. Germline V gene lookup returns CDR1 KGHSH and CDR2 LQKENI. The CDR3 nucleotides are TGTGCCAGCTCACCGCTACCTAGGAGGTCGCAAGAGACCCAGTACTTC. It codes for CASSPLPRRSQETQYF. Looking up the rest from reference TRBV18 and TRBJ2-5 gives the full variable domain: NAGVMQNPRHLVRRRGQEARLRCSPMKGHSHVYWYRQLPEEGLKFMVYLQKENIIDESGMPKERFSAEFPKEGPSILRIQQVVRGDSAAYFCASSPLPRRSQETQYFGPGTRLLVL.

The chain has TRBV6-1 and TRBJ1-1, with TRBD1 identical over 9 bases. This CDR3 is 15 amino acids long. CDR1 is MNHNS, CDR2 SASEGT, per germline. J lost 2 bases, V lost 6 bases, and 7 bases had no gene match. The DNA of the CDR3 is TGTGCCAGCAGCGGAACGGGACAGGGTAACACTGAAGCTTTCTTT. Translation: CASSGTGQGNTEAFF.

The CDR3 here is CASSFGTSVETQFF. CDR3 in DNA: TGTGCCAGCAGCTTCGGGACTAGCGTAGAGACCCAGTTCTTC. The V call is TRBV13, the J call TRBJ2-5; 10 bases are shared with TRBD2. The J call is doubtful: the DNA matches TRBJ2-1 better. This CDR3 has 14 amino acids. The germline CDR1 and CDR2 sequences are PRHDT and FYEKMQ (reference sequence).

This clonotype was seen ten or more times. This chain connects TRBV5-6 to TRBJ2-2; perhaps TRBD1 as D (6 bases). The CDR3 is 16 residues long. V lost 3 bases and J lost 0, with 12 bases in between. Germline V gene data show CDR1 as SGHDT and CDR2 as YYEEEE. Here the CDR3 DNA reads TGTGCCAGCAGCTCAAGGGACACCCCGAACACCGGGGAGCTGTTTTTT. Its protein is CASSSRDTPNTGELFF.

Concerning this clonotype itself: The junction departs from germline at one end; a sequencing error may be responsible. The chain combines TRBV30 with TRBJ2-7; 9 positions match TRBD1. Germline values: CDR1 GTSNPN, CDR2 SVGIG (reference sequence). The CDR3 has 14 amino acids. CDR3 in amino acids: CAWSMGTGSFEQYF. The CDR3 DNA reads TGTGCCTGGAGTATGGGGACAGGGTCCTTCGAGCAGTACTTC.

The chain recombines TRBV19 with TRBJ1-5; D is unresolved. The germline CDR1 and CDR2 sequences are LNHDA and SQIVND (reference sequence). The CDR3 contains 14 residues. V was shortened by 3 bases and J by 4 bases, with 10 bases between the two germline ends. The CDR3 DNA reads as TGTGCCAGTAGTATCCGCCACCAGAATCAGCCCCAGCATTTT. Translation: CASSIRHQNQPQHF.